These 4 T cell receptor beta chains were all obtained from the same sample, sequenced in a study of vaccination and CD4 T cells after COVID-19. The treatment here: approximately nine-day PBMC culture with coronavirus spike peptide pools or control peptides (ViraFEST assay). Gathered ahead of the COVID-19 pandemic (2011-2018) were the CD4+ T cells of the unexposed donor. Antigens of these TCRs are unknown. Once obtained from cultured CD4+ T cells, the DNA was sequenced using the Oncomine TCR Beta short-read assay. Using the QIAamp micro DNA kit, genomic DNA was extracted from the CD4+ T cells that had been cultured. TCRdb reprocessed the PCR reads via MiXCR and lists one record per CDR3 protein. This table has about 10,000 distinct CDR3 sequences, 30% to 40% appearing once. The sequenced sample consisted of CD4+ T cells from blood, cultured in vitro. These TCRs come from a human donor in good health.

Note on this clonotype: One end of the junction varies from germline; a read error may be responsible. The chain combines TRBV27 with TRBJ2-5, with D perhaps TRBD2 (7 bases). Germline V CDR1 and CDR2: MNHEY, SMNVEV (reference sequence). This CDR3 is built from 15 residues. CDR3 sequence reads: CASSRGWGGQETQNF. The DNA of the CDR3 is TGTGCCAGCAGTAGGGGTTGGGGGGGCCAAGAGACCCAGAACTTC.

This clonotype turned up a few times. This chain joins TRBV29-1 and TRBJ2-5; D not resolved. Trimming removed 4 bases from V and 4 bases from J, with 13 bases in between. The CDR3 runs to 13 residues. Germline V gives CDR1 SQVTM, CDR2 ANQGSEA. CDR3 sequence reads: CSVAGSLSETQYF. CDR3 DNA: TGCAGCGTTGCCGGGTCCTTATCAGAGACCCAGTACTTC.

The rearrangement joins TRBV28 to TRBJ2-7; TRBD2 matches at 8 bases. V shed 2 bases and J 6 bases; nucleotides not matched to a gene: 9. Per germline, CDR1 MDHEN and CDR2 SYDVKM. This CDR3 comprises 15 residues. The CDR3 region is CASSLPGTRGSEQYF. The CDR3 region has the DNA TGTGCCAGCAGTTTACCCGGGACTAGGGGGAGCGAGCAGTACTTC.

The chain recombines TRBV6-4 with TRBJ2-1, with TRBD2 matching over 12 bases. The CDR3 length is 15 residues. V shed 6 bases and J 9 bases; nucleotides not matched to a gene: 9. The V gene's germline CDR1 is MRHNA and CDR2 SNTAGT. DNA for the CDR3: TGTGCCAGCAGCAATCTAGCGGGAGGGCCAAGTGAGCAGTTCTTC. It specifies CASSNLAGGPSEQFF.